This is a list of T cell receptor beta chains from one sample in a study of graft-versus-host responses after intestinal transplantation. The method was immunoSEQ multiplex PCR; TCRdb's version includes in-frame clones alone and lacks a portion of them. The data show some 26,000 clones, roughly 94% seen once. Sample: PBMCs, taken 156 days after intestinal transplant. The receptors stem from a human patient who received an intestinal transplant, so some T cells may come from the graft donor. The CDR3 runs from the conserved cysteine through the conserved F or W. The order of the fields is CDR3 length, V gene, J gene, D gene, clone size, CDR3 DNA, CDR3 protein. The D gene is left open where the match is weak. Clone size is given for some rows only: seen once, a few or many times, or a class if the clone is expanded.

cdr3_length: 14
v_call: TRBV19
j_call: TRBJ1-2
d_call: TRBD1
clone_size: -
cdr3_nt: TGTGCCAGTAGTGCTAGACAGGGTTACTATGGCTACACCTTC
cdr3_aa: CASSARQGYYGYTF

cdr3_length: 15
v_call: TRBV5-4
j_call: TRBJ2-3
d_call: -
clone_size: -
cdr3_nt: TGTGCCAGCAGCCCCCAGCGCGCTAGCACAGATACGCAGTATTTT
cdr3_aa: CASSPQRASTDTQYF

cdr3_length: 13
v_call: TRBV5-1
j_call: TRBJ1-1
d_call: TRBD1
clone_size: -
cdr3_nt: TGCGCCAGCAGCTTGGCCGAGGACAGGGAAGCTTTCTTT
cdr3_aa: CASSLAEDREAFF

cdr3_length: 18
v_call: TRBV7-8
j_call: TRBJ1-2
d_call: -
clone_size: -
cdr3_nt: TGTGCCAGCAGCTTAATTTGGGCAGCCGGCGTGATACTAGATGGCTACACCTTC
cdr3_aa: CASSLIWAAGVILDGYTF

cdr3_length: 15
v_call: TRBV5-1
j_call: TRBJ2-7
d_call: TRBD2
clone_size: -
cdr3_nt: TGCGCCAGCAGCTTGGTCGGCGGGACTAGCTACGAGCAGTACTTC
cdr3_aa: CASSLVGGTSYEQYF

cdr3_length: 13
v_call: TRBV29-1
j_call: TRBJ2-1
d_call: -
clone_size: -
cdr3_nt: TGCAGCGTAAGACAGACAAATGGGGATGAGCAGTTCTTC
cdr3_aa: CSVRQTNGDEQFF

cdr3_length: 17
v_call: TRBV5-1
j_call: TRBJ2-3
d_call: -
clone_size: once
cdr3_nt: TGCGCCAGCAGCTTGGAGGGCGGTACTCCTAGCACAGATACGCAGTATTTT
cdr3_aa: CASSLEGGTPSTDTQYF

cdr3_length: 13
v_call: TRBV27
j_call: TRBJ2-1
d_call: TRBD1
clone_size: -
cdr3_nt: TGTGCCAGCGGGACAGGAGGTGGAGATGAGCAGTTCTTC
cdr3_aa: CASGTGGGDEQFF

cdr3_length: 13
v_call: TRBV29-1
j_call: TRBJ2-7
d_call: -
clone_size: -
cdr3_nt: TGCAGCGTTGTTACAAAACAGGGCAACGAGCAGTACTTC
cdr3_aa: CSVVTKQGNEQYF

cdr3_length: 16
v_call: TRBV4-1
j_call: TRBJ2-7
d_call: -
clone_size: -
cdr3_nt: TGCGCCAGCAGCCAAGCGGGACACCCAGCGACGTACGAGCAGTACTTC
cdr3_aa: CASSQAGHPATYEQYF

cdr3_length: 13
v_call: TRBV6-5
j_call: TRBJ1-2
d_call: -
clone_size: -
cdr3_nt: TGTGCCAGCATGAACGTGCCCCTTGGCGGCTACACCTTC
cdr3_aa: CASMNVPLGGYTF

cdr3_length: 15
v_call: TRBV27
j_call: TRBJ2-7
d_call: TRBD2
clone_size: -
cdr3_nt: TGTGCCAGCAGTTTACTTGCGGGAGGATCCTACGAGCAGTACTTC
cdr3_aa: CASSLLAGGSYEQYF

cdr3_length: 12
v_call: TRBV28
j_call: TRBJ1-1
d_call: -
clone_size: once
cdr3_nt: TGTGCCAGCAGTTTACAGGGCACTGAAGCTTTCTTT
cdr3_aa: CASSLQGTEAFF

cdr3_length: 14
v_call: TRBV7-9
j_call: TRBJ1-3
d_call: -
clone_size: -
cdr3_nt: TGTGCCAGCAGCTTGAAGGGGTCTAGAAACACCATATATTTT
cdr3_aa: CASSLKGSRNTIYF

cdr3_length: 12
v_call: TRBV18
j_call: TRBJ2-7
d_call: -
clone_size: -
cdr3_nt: TGTGCCAGCTCACCGCGGCTCTTCGAGCAGTACTTC
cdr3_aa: CASSPRLFEQYF

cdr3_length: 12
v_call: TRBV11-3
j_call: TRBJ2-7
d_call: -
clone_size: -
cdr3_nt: TGTGCCAGCAGCTTACGTGGCGACGAGCAGTACTTC
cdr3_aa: CASSLRGDEQYF

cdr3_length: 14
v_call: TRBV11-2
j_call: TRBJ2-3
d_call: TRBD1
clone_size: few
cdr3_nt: TGTGCCAGCAGCCGGACAGGGTTCGCAGATACGCAGTATTTT
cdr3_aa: CASSRTGFADTQYF

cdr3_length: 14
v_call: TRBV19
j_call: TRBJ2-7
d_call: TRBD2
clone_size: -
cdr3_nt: TGTGCCAGTAGTATTACTAGCGGGGGTTACGAGCAGTACTTC
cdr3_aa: CASSITSGGYEQYF

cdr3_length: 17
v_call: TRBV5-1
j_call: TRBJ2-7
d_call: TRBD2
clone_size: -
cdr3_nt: TGCGCCAGCAGCCCGGGAGGTGGGCCGCTAGTGGACTACGAGCAGTACTTC
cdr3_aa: CASSPGGGPLVDYEQYF

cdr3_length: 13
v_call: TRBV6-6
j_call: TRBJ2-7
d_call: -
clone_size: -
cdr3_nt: TGTGCCAGCAGTTTTTCTGAGAACTACGAGCAGTACTTC
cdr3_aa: CASSFSENYEQYF

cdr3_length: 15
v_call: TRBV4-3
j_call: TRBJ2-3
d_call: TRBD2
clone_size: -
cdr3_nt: TGCGCCAGCAGCCAAGATGCGGGGGGATCGGATACGCAGTATTTT
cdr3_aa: CASSQDAGGSDTQYF

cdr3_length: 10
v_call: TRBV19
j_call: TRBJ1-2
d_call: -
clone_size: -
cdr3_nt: TGTGCCACCCGGGGGGATGGCTACACCTTC
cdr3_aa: CATRGDGYTF

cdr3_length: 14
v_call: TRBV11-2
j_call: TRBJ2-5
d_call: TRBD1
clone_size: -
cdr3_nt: TGTGCCAGCAGCTCCCGACAGGGGAGGGAGACCCAGTACTTC
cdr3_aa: CASSSRQGRETQYF

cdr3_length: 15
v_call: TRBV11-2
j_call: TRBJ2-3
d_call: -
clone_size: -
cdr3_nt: TGTGCCAGCAGCTTAGTAGGGGGGCTAACAGATACGCAGTATTTT
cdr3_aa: CASSLVGGLTDTQYF

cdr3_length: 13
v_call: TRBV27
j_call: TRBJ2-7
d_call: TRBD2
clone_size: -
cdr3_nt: TGTGCCAGCAGTTGGGGGGGATTCCGCGAGCAGTACTTC
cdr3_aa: CASSWGGFREQYF

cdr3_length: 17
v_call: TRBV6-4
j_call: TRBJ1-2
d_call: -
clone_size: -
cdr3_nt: TGTGCCAGCAGTTTGACCAGCCCACACGGAAAGACCTATGGCTACACCTTC
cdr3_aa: CASSLTSPHGKTYGYTF

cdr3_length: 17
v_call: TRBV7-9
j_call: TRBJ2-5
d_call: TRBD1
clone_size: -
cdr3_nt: TGTGCCAGCAGCTTTTTCTATGGCAGGGGGCGCAGGGAGACCCAGTACTTC
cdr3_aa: CASSFFYGRGRRETQYF

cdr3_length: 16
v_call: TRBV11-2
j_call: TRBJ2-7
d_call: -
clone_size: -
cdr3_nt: TGTGCCAGCAGCCCCGTCTTGGACAGGCCGGGGGACGAGCAGTACTTC
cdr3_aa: CASSPVLDRPGDEQYF

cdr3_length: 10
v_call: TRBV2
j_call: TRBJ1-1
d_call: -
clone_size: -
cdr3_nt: TGTGCCAGCAAGAGCGCTGAAGCTTTCTTT
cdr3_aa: CASKSAEAFF

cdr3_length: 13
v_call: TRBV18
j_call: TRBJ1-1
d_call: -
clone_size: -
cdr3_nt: TGTGCCAGCTCGACGGACAGTTACACTGAAGCTTTCTTT
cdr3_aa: CASSTDSYTEAFF

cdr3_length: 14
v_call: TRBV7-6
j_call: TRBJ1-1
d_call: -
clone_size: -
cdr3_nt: TGTGCCAGCAGCTCCGATCCCCGGGCCACTGAAGCTTTCTTT
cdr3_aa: CASSSDPRATEAFF

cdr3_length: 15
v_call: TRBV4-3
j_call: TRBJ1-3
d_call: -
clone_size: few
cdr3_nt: TGCGCCAGCAGCTTTGAGCGGACGACTGGAAACACCATATATTTT
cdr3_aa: CASSFERTTGNTIYF

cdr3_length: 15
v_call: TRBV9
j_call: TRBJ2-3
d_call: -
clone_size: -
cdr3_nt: TGTGCCAGCAGCTCCGGGACGACTGCGGGAGATACGCAGTATTTT
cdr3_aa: CASSSGTTAGDTQYF

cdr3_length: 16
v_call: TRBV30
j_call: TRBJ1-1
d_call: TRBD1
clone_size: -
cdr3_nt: TGTGCCTGGAGTGTACTGGGACAGGGGAGGGACACTGAAGCTTTCTTT
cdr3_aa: CAWSVLGQGRDTEAFF

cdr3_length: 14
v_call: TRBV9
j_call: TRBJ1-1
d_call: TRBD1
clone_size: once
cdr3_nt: TGTGCCAGCAGCGCCACAGGGGGAGGCACTGAAGCTTTCTTT
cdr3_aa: CASSATGGGTEAFF

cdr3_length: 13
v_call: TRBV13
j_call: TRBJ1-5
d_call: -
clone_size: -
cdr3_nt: TGTGCCAGCAGCCCCGGACAGAATCAGCCCCAGCATTTT
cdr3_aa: CASSPGQNQPQHF

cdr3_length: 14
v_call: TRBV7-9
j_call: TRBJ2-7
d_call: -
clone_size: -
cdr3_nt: TGTGCCAGCAGCTTAGCACAGAAGTCCTACGAGCAGTACTTC
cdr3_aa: CASSLAQKSYEQYF

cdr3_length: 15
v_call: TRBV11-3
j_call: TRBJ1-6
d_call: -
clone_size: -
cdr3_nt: TGTGCCAGCAGCTCACCACAGGACCTTAATTCACCCCTCCACTTT
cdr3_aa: CASSSPQDLNSPLHF

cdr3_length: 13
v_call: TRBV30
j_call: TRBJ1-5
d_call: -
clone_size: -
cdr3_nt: TGTGCCTGGGGACAGAGCTCTAATCAGCCCCAGCATTTT
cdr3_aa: CAWGQSSNQPQHF

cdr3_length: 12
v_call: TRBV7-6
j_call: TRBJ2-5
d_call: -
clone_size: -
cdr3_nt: TGTGCCAGCAGCGGGCGCACAGAGACCCAGTACTTC
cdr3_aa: CASSGRTETQYF

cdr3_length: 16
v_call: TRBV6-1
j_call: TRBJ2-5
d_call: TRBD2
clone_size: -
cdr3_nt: TGTGCCAGCAGTGAAGCCCCAGCGGGAGGTCGAGAGACCCAGTACTTC
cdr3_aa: CASSEAPAGGRETQYF

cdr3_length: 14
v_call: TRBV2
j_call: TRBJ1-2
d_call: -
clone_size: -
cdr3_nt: TGTGCCAGCATGGGCTGGCGCCCAAACTATGGCTACACCTTC
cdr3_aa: CASMGWRPNYGYTF

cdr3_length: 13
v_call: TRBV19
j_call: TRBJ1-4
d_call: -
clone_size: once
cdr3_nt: TGTGCCAGTGGGACGCTTTACAGTGAAAAACTGTTTTTT
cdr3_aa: CASGTLYSEKLFF

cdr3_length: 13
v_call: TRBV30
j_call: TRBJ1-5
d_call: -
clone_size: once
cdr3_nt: TGTGCCTGGAGTGTATCCGGGGGTCAGCCCCAGCATTTT
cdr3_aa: CAWSVSGGQPQHF

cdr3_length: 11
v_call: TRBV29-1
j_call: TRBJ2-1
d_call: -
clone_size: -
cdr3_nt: TGCAGCGGGGACACCTACAATGAGCAGTTCTTC
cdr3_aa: CSGDTYNEQFF

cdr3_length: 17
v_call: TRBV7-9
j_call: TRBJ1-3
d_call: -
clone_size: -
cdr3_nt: TGTGCCAGCAGCTTAGATCCGGGGACCTATCGGGGAAACACCATATATTTT
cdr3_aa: CASSLDPGTYRGNTIYF

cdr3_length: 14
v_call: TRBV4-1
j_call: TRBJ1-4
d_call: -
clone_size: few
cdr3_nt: TGCGCCAGCAGCCAAGGTGTCCAGCAGGGAGAACTGTTTTTT
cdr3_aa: CASSQGVQQGELFF

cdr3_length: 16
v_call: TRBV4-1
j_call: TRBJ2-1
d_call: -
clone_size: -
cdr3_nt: TGCGCCAGCAGCCAAGGGCCGGGGCTTACCCCCAATGAGCAGTTCTTC
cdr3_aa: CASSQGPGLTPNEQFF

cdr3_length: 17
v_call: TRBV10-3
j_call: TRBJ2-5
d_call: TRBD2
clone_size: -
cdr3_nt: TGTGCCATCAGTGAGTTAGCGGGAGGGGCCCCAGCTGGGACCCAGTACTTC
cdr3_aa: CAISELAGGAPAGTQYF

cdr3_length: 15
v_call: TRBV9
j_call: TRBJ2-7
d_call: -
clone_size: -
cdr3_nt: TGTGCCAGCAGCGCGGGACCTTCGAGCTCCTACGAGCAGTACTTC
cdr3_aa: CASSAGPSSSYEQYF

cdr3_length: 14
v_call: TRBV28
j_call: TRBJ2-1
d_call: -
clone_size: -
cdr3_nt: TGTGCCAGCAGTCCCCAAGCCGGATACAATGAGCAGTTCTTC
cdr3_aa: CASSPQAGYNEQFF

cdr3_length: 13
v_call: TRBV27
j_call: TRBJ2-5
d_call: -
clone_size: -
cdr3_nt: TGTGCCAGCAGTTTGAGTAGTCAAGAGACCCAGTACTTC
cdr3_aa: CASSLSSQETQYF

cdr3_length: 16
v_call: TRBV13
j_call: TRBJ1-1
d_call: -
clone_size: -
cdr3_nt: TGTGCCAGCAGCGGGGGCTTTATCACCCTAAACACTGAAGCTTTCTTT
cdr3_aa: CASSGGFITLNTEAFF